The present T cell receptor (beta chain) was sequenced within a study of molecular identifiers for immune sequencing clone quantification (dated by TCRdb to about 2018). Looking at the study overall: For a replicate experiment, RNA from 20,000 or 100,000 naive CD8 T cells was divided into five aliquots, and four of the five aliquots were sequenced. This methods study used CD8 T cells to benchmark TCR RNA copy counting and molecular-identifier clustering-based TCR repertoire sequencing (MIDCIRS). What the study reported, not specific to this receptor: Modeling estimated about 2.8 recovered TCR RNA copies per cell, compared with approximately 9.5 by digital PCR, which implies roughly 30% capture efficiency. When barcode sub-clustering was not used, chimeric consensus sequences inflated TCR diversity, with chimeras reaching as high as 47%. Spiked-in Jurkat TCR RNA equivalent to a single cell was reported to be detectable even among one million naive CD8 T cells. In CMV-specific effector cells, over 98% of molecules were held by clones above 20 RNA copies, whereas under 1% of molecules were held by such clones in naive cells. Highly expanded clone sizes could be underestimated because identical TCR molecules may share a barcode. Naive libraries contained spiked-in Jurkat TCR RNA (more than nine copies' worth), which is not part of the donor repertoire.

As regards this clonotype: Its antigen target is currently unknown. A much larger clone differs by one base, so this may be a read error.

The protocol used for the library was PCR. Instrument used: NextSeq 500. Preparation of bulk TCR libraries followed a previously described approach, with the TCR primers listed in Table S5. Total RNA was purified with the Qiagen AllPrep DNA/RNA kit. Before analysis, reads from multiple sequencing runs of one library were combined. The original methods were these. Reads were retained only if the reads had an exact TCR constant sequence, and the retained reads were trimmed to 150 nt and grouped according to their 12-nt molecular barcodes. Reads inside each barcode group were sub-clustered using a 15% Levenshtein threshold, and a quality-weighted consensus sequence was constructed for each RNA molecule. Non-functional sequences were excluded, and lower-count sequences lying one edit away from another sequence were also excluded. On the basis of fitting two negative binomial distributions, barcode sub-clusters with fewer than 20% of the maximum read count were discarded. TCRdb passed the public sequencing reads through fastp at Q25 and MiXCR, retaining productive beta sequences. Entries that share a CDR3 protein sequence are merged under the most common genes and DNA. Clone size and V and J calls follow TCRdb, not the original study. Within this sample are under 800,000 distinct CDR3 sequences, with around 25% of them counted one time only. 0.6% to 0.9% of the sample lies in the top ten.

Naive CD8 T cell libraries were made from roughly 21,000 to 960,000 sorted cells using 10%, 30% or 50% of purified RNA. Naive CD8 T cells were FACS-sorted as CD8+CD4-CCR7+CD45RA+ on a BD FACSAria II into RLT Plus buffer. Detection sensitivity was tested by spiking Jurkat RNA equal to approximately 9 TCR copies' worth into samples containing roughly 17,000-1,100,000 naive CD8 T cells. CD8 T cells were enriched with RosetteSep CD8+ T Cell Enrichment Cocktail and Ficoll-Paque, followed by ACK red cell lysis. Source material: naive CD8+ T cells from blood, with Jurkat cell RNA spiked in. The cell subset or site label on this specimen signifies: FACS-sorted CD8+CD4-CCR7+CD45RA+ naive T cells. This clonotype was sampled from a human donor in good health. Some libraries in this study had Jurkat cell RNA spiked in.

The encoded CDR3 is CASKRTGGSGNTIYF. The nucleotide sequence is TGCGCCAGCAAGAGGACAGGGGGCTCTGGAAACACCATATATTTT. The chain uses TRBV5-1 and TRBJ1-3, and TRBD1 matches 10 of the central bases. Taken from the germline V gene, the CDR1 and CDR2 loops are SGHRS and YFSETQ. Including the terminal cysteine and phenylalanine, the CDR3 comprises 15 residues. Left in the record is the CDR3 DNA by itself, 45 bases read in frame from the first base. After removal of 6 bases from V and 0 bases from J, the junction retains 3 bases not matched to a gene. The entire variable domain, with the stretches around the CDR3 drawn from the reference TRBV5-1 and TRBJ1-3 proteins, is KAGVTQTPRYLIKTRGQQVTLSCSPISGHRSVSWYQQTPGQGLQFLFEYFSETQRNKGNFPGRFSGRQFSNSRSEMNVSTLELGDSALYLCASKRTGGSGNTIYFGEGSWLTVV.